A single sample gave rise to the 9 T cell receptor beta chains below, sequenced in a study of blood T cell repertoires in COVID-19. Only in-frame clones appear in the TCRdb table, and some are missing; sequencing was by immunoSEQ multiplex PCR. The profile covers some 360,000 clones, with about nine tenths appearing a single time and 3% to 4% taken by the ten largest. The specimen was peripheral blood. The source of these receptors is a woman aged 60-75 years with COVID-19, enrolled during active disease.

The V call is TRBV19, the J call TRBJ1-1; weak D call: TRBD1 (5 bases). Per the germline V gene, CDR1 is LNHDA and CDR2 is SQIVND (reference sequence). The V gene lost 2 bases and the J gene lost 3 bases, with 10 bases spanning the gap. The CDR3 consists of 14 residues. As DNA, the CDR3 is TGTGCCAGTAGTATATCTCGGGGGGACACTGAAGCTTTCTTT. Protein product: CASSISRGDTEAFF.

The V and J genes are TRBV4-1 and TRBJ2-7; no definite D call. Germline V gene lookup returns CDR1 MGHRA and CDR2 YSYEKL. Trimming left V 0 bases short and J 3 bases short, with 6 bases between. This CDR3 is built from 13 residues. The CDR3 here is CASSQEAGYEQYF. CDR3 coding DNA: TGCGCCAGCAGCCAAGAGGCTGGCTACGAGCAGTACTTC.

This clone was counted a single time. The gene calls are TRBV7-2 and TRBJ1-4, with 9 bases that match TRBD1. This CDR3 spans 15 amino acids. V lost 6 bases, J lost 3 bases, and 5 bases stayed unmatched. From germline, CDR1 is SGHTA and CDR2 FQGNSA. CDR3 amino acids: CASRKRTGANEKLFF. As DNA, the CDR3 is TGTGCCAGCAGGAAACGGACAGGGGCTAATGAAAAACTGTTTTTT. Using reference TRBV7-2 and TRBJ1-4 for the parts outside the CDR3, the full variable domain is GAGVSQSPSNKVTEKGKDVELRCDPISGHTALYWYRQSLGQGLEFLIYFQGNSAPDKSGLPSDRFSAERTGGSVSTLTIQRTQQEDSAVYLCASRKRTGANEKLFFGSGTQLSVL.

With respect to this clone: This CDR3 is also generated by other DNA sequences in the sample. J is TRBJ1-5 and V is TRBV18; D is ambiguous. CDR1 and CDR2 from the germline V gene are KGHSH and LQKENI. V was cut by 3 bases and J by 2 bases, with 5 bases left in between. The CDR3 contains 13 residues. The DNA of the CDR3 is TGTGCCAGCTCACCCGCAGGCAATCAGCCCCAGCATTTT. Its protein is CASSPAGNQPQHF.

The rearrangement joins TRBV7-2 to TRBJ1-5; D is perhaps TRBD1 (6 bases). Germline V CDR1 and CDR2: SGHTA, FQGNSA. V was trimmed by 5 bases and J by 3 bases, leaving 11 bases between them. This CDR3 region has 14 residues. This CDR3 reads CASSLDSPNQPQHF. The CDR3 nucleotides read TGTGCCAGCAGCCTGGACAGTCCCAATCAGCCCCAGCATTTT. The full variable domain, completed using reference TRBV7-2 and TRBJ1-5, is GAGVSQSPSNKVTEKGKDVELRCDPISGHTALYWYRQSLGQGLEFLIYFQGNSAPDKSGLPSDRFSAERTGGSVSTLTIQRTQQEDSAVYLCASSLDSPNQPQHFGDGTRLSIL.

The J gene is TRBJ1-1, the V gene TRBV29-1, with D tentatively TRBD1 (6 bases). With 3 bases removed from V and 4 bases from J, the gap between germline ends came to 12 bases. Per the germline V gene, CDR1 is SQVTM and CDR2 is ANQGSEA. The CDR3 has 13 amino acids. In DNA form, the CDR3 reads TGCAGCGTTGAGCTAAGAGGGGGCACTGAAGCTTTCTTT. Its translation is CSVELRGGTEAFF. The full variable domain, in which reference TRBV29-1 and TRBJ1-1 provide the parts outside the CDR3, is SAVISQKPSRDICQRGTSLTIQCQVDSQVTMMFWYRQQPGQSLTLIATANQGSEATYESGFVIDKFPISRPNLTFSTLTVSNMSPEDSSIYLCSVELRGGTEAFFGQGTRLTVV.

The chain joins TRBV3-1 (or the pseudogene TRBV3-2) to TRBJ1-2; 8 bases fit TRBD1. This CDR3 contains 13 residues. CDR1 LGHDT and CDR2 YNNKEL come from the germline V gene (reference sequence). J gave up 4 bases and V 4 bases, and 2 bases lay outside the gene matches. The CDR3 region has the DNA TGTGCCAGCAGCCTTCAGGGGGCCTATGGCTACACCTTC. It encodes CASSLQGAYGYTF.

The table lists this clone with a count of one. The V call is TRBV4-1, the J call TRBJ1-2; 7 bases are shared with TRBD1. Germline V gene lookup returns CDR1 MGHRA and CDR2 YSYEKL. This CDR3 is 14 amino acids long. After removal of 1 base from V and 8 bases from J, the junction contained 7 bases not matched to a gene. CDR3 sequence reads: CASSQVRGLGGYTF. The CDR3 nucleotides read TGCGCCAGCAGCCAAGTAAGGGGGCTGGGCGGCTACACCTTC.

In regard to this clone: Additional DNA sequences in this sample encode the identical CDR3. V usage is TRBV28 and J usage is TRBJ2-7; D possibly corresponds to TRBD1 (5 bases). The CDR3 consists of 13 residues. The V gene lost 3 bases and the J gene lost 2 bases, with 8 bases spanning the gap. CDR1 and CDR2 (germline): MDHEN, SYDVKM. The CDR3 here is CASSLQGTYEQYF. CDR3 sequence (DNA): TGTGCCAGCAGTTTGCAGGGAACCTACGAGCAGTACTTC.